This T cell receptor beta chain was identified during a study of OX40 agonist ivuxolimab in advanced cancers. With respect to the entire study: Ivuxolimab was a fully human IgG2 agonistic monoclonal antibody targeting the costimulatory receptor OX40 (CD134). Intravenous ivuxolimab was administered to patients every 2 weeks at six dose levels: 0.01, 0.1, 0.3, 1.5, 3 and 10 mg/kg. Of the approximately 53 patients in dose escalation, approximately 20 had hepatocellular carcinoma, about 15 had melanoma, 9 had renal cell carcinoma and 9 had head and neck cancer. The dose-escalation cohort was 82.7% male with a mean age of approximately 60 years, ranging from roughly 20 to 80. Patients were allowed to have had prior anti-PD-1, anti-PD-L1 or anti-CTLA-4 therapy, and around two fifths of the dose-escalation patients had been treated with checkpoint inhibitors. Three dose-escalation patients achieved partial responses, one with hepatocellular carcinoma and two with cutaneous melanoma. Peripheral TCRbeta sequencing was intended to test whether TCR sequence diversity was altered and clonal T-cell expansion was caused by ivuxolimab. The paper describes the monotherapy dose-escalation part (N ≈ 52 patients) of the phase I trial of ivuxolimab. The study at large found these results: Low levels of normalized T-cell clonal expansion were also seen in some nonresponding patients. In partial responders in the 0.1-3.0 mg/kg groups, normalized peripheral clonal expansion was found to be among the lowest, especially among CD8+ T cells. At doses from 0.1 to 3.0 mg/kg, clonal expansion was seen in both CD4+ and CD8+ blood T cells between baseline and week 6. Antigen specificity was not determined for the clonally expanded peripheral T cells. On average, CD8+ T cells showed more expanded clones than CD4+ T cells after ivuxolimab.

CDR1 MGHRA and CDR2 YSYEKL are derived from the germline V gene. A distance of 11 bases separates the germline ends of V and J, which lose 4 bases and 2 bases respectively. Reading from cysteine to phenylalanine, the CDR3 counts 14 amino acids. The read is trimmed to its CDR3 DNA, 42 bases read in frame from base 1. To sequence the TCRbeta CDR3 region, genomic DNA was isolated from the sorted cells. The immunoSEQ Assay was used for sequencing of TCRbeta CDR3 regions. TCRdb limited this immuneACCESS table to in-frame rearrangements with V and J called. A share of clones is missing; checked studies link under half to unresolved V genes, and the rest is unexplained. The sample profile shows about 50,000 clones; more than 85% of them were found once. The ten largest make up around 2% of the sample. About this clone: It lacks a known antigen. The input lacks base qualities; no much larger clone sits a single base away.

The trial excluded patients who had a history of autoimmune disease or were on systemic immunosuppression. In every dose cohort, peripheral blood was drawn for TCR sequencing at baseline, cycle 4 day 1, and cycle 7 day 1. The samples were drawn from a first-in-human, open-label, multicenter phase I dose-escalation trial of ivuxolimab. Adults with locally advanced or metastatic head and neck squamous cell, hepatocellular, melanoma or renal cell carcinoma were enrolled in the trial. Before TCR sequencing, CD4+ T cells and CD8+ T cells from peripheral blood were sorted into separate populations. The sequencing used CD4+ or CD8+ T cells sorted from blood, collected in a trial of the OX40 agonist ivuxolimab. The rearranged segments are TRBV4-1 and TRBJ1-2, with TRBD1 tentatively as D gene (6 bases match). The TCR comes from an adult with an advanced solid tumor such as melanoma, head and neck, liver or kidney cancer. The DNA sequence follows: TGCGCCAGCAGCCGCCCTGACAGGAACTATGGCTACACCTTC. Protein translation: CASSRPDRNYGYTF.